The 30 T cell receptor beta chains below all came from one sample that was sequenced in a study of prognosis after radiotherapy for stage I lung cancer. Amplification of TCR beta CDR3 from genomic DNA used two-round multiplex PCR. Individual primers that were specific to each TRBV and TRBJ gene served in first-round PCR. TCRdb reprocessed the multiplex PCR reads with MiXCR, giving one entry per CDR3 protein. The sample contains about 12,000 distinct CDR3 sequences, around 50% of which appear only once. The specimen comprised PBMCs, sampled before or after stereotactic body radiation therapy (not recorded which). These receptors were obtained from a donor aged 50 or older with non-small cell lung cancer.

Turning to this clonotype: An end of the junction does not agree with germline; a read error may underlie this. The CDR3 nucleotides read TGTGCCAGCAGTTACGGGCAGGGTGGTTCACCCCCCAACTTT. Its translation is CASSYGQGGSPPNF. The chain joins TRBV6-5 to TRBJ1-6; D is possibly TRBD1 (5 bases). Germline CDR1 is MNHEY and CDR2 is SVGAGI. The CDR3 is made up of 14 amino acids.

There are many counts of this clonotype. The CDR3 reads CASSMDRGRGKTQYF. Here the CDR3 DNA reads TGTGCCAGTAGTATGGACAGGGGGCGAGGAAAGACCCAGTACTTC. This rearrangement joins TRBV19 to TRBJ2-5; 11 bases agree with TRBD1. The germline V gene has CDR1 LNHDA and CDR2 SQIVND (reference sequence). The length of the CDR3 is 15 residues. J gave up 6 bases and V 3 bases, and 6 bases lay outside the gene matches.

This clonotype has more than one count but fewer than ten. This chain joins TRBV11-2 and TRBJ1-2, with no clear D. From germline, CDR1 is SGHAT and CDR2 FQNNGV. Between the trimmed V and J ends, which lost 5 bases and 6 bases, there was a span of 13 bases. The CDR3 extends over 13 amino acids. The CDR3 bases are TGTGCCAGCAGCCGCCTCTTGTGGGATGGCTACACCTTC. Its translation is CASSRLLWDGYTF.

The chain is built from TRBV7-9 and TRBJ1-3, with unresolved D. Between the trimmed V and J ends, which lost 1 base and 8 bases, there was a span of 18 bases. The CDR3 contains 16 residues. Germline assignment: CDR1 SEHNR and CDR2 FQNEAQ (reference sequence). The CDR3 sequence is CASSLGSGTLRDTIYF. In nucleotides, the CDR3 is TGTGCCAGCAGCTTAGGCTCGGGCACTCTTCGGGACACCATATATTTT. Together with reference TRBV7-9 and TRBJ1-3, the CDR3 gives the full variable domain: DTGVSQNPRHKITKRGQNVTFRCDPISEHNRLYWYRQTLGQGPEFLTYFQNEAQLEKSRLLSDRFSAERPKGSFSTLEIQRTEQGDSAMYLCASSLGSGTLRDTIYFGEGSWLTVV.

In DNA form, the CDR3 reads TGTGCCAGCAGTTACGAGCCCCGTGGCTGTTCGAACACTGAAGCTTTCTTT. This sequence encodes CASSYEPRGCSNTEAFF. The chain uses TRBV6-5 and TRBJ1-1, with D uncertain. The germline gives CDR1 MNHEY, CDR2 SVGAGI. The CDR3 runs 17 residues. The V end was cut by 2 bases, the J end by 1 base, with 17 bases between.

With respect to this clonotype: At one end, the junction sequence differs from germline, possibly due to a read error. V usage is TRBV6-1 and J usage is TRBJ2-5; D might be TRBD1 (5 bases). Germline CDR1 MNHNS, CDR2 SASEGT. This CDR3 contains 12 residues. The CDR3 DNA reads TGTGCCATCAGGGATACCCAAGAGACCCGGTACTTC. Its protein is CAIRDTQETRYF.

This rearrangement joins TRBV12-3 or TRBV12-4 to TRBJ2-7; possibly TRBD1 for D (8 bases). The CDR3 is 13 residues long. Trimming shortened V by 5 bases and J by 5 bases, and 13 bases separated the two germline ends. The CDR3 region has the DNA TGTGCCAGCAGTCACAGGGGGAGGGACGAGCAGTACTTC. This sequence encodes CASSHRGRDEQYF.

This clonotype was counted only a few times. This may be a read error, as it is one base from a much larger clone. This chain uses TRBV5-4 with TRBJ2-7; TRBD1 matches at 7 bases. Germline CDR1 reads SGHNT; CDR2 reads YYREEE (reference sequence). CDR3 length: 13 residues. CDR3 in DNA: TGTGCCGGCAGCTCGGGACAGAGCTACGAGCAGTACTTC. It translates to CAGSSGQSYEQYF.

By proportion, this clonotype is medium-sized. This chain links TRBV12-3 or TRBV12-4 with TRBJ2-1; 8 bases line up with TRBD2. V was clipped by 7 bases and J by 7 bases; unmatched bases: 9. CDR3 length: 14 amino acids. CDR3 sequence: CASTLGGAGNEQFF. For the CDR3, the DNA is TGTGCCAGCACCCTCGGGGGGGCGGGGAATGAGCAGTTCTTC.

This clonotype has ten or more counts. The J gene is TRBJ1-5, the V gene TRBV7-9; D might be TRBD1 (6 bases). Germline V gives CDR1 SEHNR, CDR2 FQNEAQ (reference sequence). Trimming pared 4 bases from V and 0 bases from J, leaving 10 bases between. This CDR3 contains 15 residues. CDR3 loop: CASSSQGTSNQPQHF. The DNA of the CDR3 is TGTGCCAGCAGCTCACAGGGTACTAGCAATCAGCCCCAGCATTTT. Full variable domain (remainder filled in from reference TRBV7-9 and TRBJ1-5): DTGVSQNPRHKITKRGQNVTFRCDPISEHNRLYWYRQTLGQGPEFLTYFQNEAQLEKSRLLSDRFSAERPKGSFSTLEIQRTEQGDSAMYLCASSSQGTSNQPQHFGDGTRLSIL.

The chain couples TRBV28 to TRBJ1-3, with 10 nucleotides matching TRBD1. Unmatched junction bases numbered 3, after V lost 5 bases and J lost 8 bases. The CDR3 is made up of 13 amino acids. The germline gives CDR1 MDHEN, CDR2 SYDVKM. CDR3 in amino acids: CASSGQGVHTIYF. The CDR3 nucleotides are TGTGCCAGCAGTGGACAGGGGGTACACACCATATATTTT.

This chain connects TRBV27 to TRBJ2-7, with 8 bases that match TRBD1. The V gene end was trimmed by 6 bases and the J gene end by 1 base; junction bases not matched to a gene: 8. The CDR3 length is 15 residues. From germline, CDR1 is MNHEY and CDR2 SMNVEV (reference sequence). CDR3 region: CASSKLGDRSYEQYF. DNA for the CDR3: TGTGCCAGCAGCAAGTTAGGGGACAGGTCCTACGAGCAGTACTTC.

As concerns this clonotype: A much larger clone differs by one base, so this may be a read error. The genes are TRBV6-1 and TRBJ2-7; 13 bases fit TRBD2. The germline CDR1 and CDR2 sequences are MNHNS and SASEGT. The CDR3 is 15 amino acids. The CDR3 sequence: CASSRTSGSSYEHYF. CDR3 nucleotide sequence: TGTGCCAGCAGTCGGACTAGCGGGAGTTCCTACGAGCATTACTTC.

In this sample, this clonotype is medium-sized. This sequence joins TRBV6-5 and TRBJ2-3, with 7 bases aligning to TRBD2. J gave up 6 bases and V 1 base, and 7 bases lay outside the gene matches. Germline loops: CDR1 MNHEY, CDR2 SVGAGI. This CDR3 has 15 amino acids. The CDR3 loop reads CASSYLWEGPDTQYF. The CDR3 bases are TGTGCCAGCAGTTACTTGTGGGAGGGCCCCGATACGCAGTATTTT.

This clonotype is termed medium-sized. The chain has TRBV12-3 or TRBV12-4 and TRBJ2-5; possible D gene TRBD2, 6 bases. V was pared by 4 bases and J by 5 bases, with 14 bases between. CDR3 length: 14 amino acids. This CDR3 is CASSSGTYVETQYF. CDR3 DNA sequence: TGTGCCAGCAGTTCCGGGACTTACGTGGAGACCCAGTACTTC.

This clonotype has at least ten counts. The V call is TRBV9, the J call TRBJ1-3; TRBD1 matches at 10 bases. The CDR3 contains 14 residues. J lost 0 bases, V lost 7 bases, and 1 base had no gene match. The germline CDR1 and CDR2 sequences are SGDLS and YYNGEE. In DNA form, the CDR3 reads TGTGCCAGCGGGACAGGGGCCTCTGGAAACACCATATATTTT. It encodes CASGTGASGNTIYF.

This clonotype was counted a single time. The CDR3 DNA follows: TGTGCCAGCAGAATGGAACAGGGGGCGGGGGAGCAGTACTTC. Protein product: CASRMEQGAGEQYF. The chain couples TRBV6-2 or TRBV6-3 to TRBJ2-7; TRBD1 agrees at 9 bases. CDR1 and CDR2 (germline): MNHEY, SVGEGT. Germline trimming cut 6 bases from V and 7 bases from J; bases unmatched to any gene: 10. The CDR3 length is 14 residues.

V is TRBV6-2 or TRBV6-3 and J is TRBJ2-7; TRBD1 aligns across 8 bases. The germline CDR1 and CDR2 sequences are MNHEY and SVGEGT. The CDR3 is made up of 14 amino acids. The V segment lost 0 bases and the J segment 6 bases; nucleotides outside the gene matches: 4. CDR3 amino acids: CASSYSQGAFEQYF. Here the CDR3 DNA reads TGTGCCAGCAGTTACTCTCAGGGGGCTTTCGAGCAGTACTTC.

This clonotype qualifies as medium-sized (0.01 to 0.1%). CDR3 sequence: CATSLKPSGGDNEQFF. CDR3 bases: TGTGCCACCAGTTTGAAACCTAGCGGCGGAGACAATGAGCAGTTCTTC. The chain employs TRBV24-1 and TRBJ2-1; 7 positions agree with TRBD2. The length of the CDR3 is 16 residues. Trimming took 6 bases from V and 5 from J; bases not matched to a gene: 12. Germline-derived CDR1 and CDR2 are KGHDR and SFDVKD.

The chain combines TRBV19 with TRBJ1-2, with D perhaps TRBD1 (6 bases). The CDR3 totals 12 residues. Germline assignment: CDR1 LNHDA and CDR2 SQIVND (reference sequence). The V gene lost 7 bases and the J gene lost 8 bases, with 14 bases spanning the gap. The CDR3 reads CASTPGEGGYTF. The CDR3 DNA follows: TGTGCCAGTACCCCAGGGGAAGGGGGCTACACCTTC.

This clonotype rates as large. The chain is built from TRBV6-1 and TRBJ1-3; TRBD1 might be the D (6 bases). The V gene's germline CDR1 is MNHNS and CDR2 SASEGT. Trimming stripped 10 bases from V and 4 bases from J, with 14 bases between. The CDR3 is 13 residues long. The CDR3 spells CATEGVDGNTIYF. The CDR3 region has the DNA TGTGCCACCGAGGGGGTGGACGGAAACACCATATATTTT.

By share of the sample, this clonotype is medium-sized. The chain recombines TRBV6-1 with TRBJ2-7; D remains unclear. CDR3 length: 11 residues. The germline V gene has CDR1 MNHNS and CDR2 SASEGT. The V and J ends lost 6 bases and 2 bases respectively, with 5 bases between them. The CDR3 is CASRTTYEQYF. The DNA for the CDR3 is TGTGCCAGCAGGACAACCTACGAGCAGTACTTC.

Concerning this clonotype: A much larger clone differs from this one at a single base, so this may be a read error. This chain uses TRBV7-9 with TRBJ2-5; 12 nucleotides match TRBD2. Germline trimming cut 5 bases from V and 5 bases from J; bases unmatched to any gene: 12. CDR1 is SEHNR and CDR2 is FQNEAQ in the germline V gene (reference sequence). The CDR3 sequence is 17 residues long. The CDR3 loop is CASSPWTSGIGSETQYF. For the CDR3, the DNA is TGTGCCAGCAGCCCTTGGACTAGCGGGATCGGGAGCGAGACCCAGTACTTC.

This clonotype was recorded a few times. This is likely an artifact of a read error, given a far larger clone one base away. The CDR3 DNA reads TGCCAAACAGGGGGACGGGGGTATGGCTACCCCTTC. It specifies CQTGGRGYGYPF. The J gene is TRBJ1-2, the V gene TRBV6-1; 8 bases agree with TRBD1. CDR1 is MNHNS and CDR2 is SASEGT in the germline V gene. The CDR3 spans 12 residues.

CDR3 bases: TGTGCCACCAGCAGAGTTGCGGACAGCTCCTACGAGCAGTACTTC. Its protein product is CATSRVADSSYEQYF. This chain uses TRBV15 with TRBJ2-7, with D possibly matching TRBD1 (6 bases). Germline V gene sequence: CDR1 LNHNV, CDR2 YYDKDF (reference sequence). The V end lost 1 base, the J end lost 0 bases, and 10 bases lay between the germline ends. The CDR3 contains 15 residues.

The V gene is TRBV2, the J gene TRBJ2-7; D might be TRBD2 (6 bases). Germline loops: CDR1 SNHLY, CDR2 FYNNEI. The CDR3 runs 13 residues. V lost 8 bases and J lost 4, with 15 bases in between. The CDR3 DNA sequence: TGTGCCAGCCGGGGACTGGGCGTTTACGAGCAGTACTTC. Translated: CASRGLGVYEQYF.

Of note for this clonotype: This is likely an artifact of a read error, given a far larger clone one base away. The CDR3 spells CATSDFPGADDQFF. Here the CDR3 DNA reads TGTGCCACCAGTGATTTCCCAGGGGCAGATGATCAGTTCTTC. J is TRBJ2-4 and V is TRBV24-1; perhaps TRBD1 as D (6 bases). The end of the DNA fits TRBJ2-1 better, so the J call may be wrong. CDR3 length: 14 amino acids. CDR1 is KGHDR, CDR2 SFDVKD, per germline.

Concerning this clonotype itself: This likely came from a read error, as a far larger clone is one base away. The rearrangement joins TRBV6-6 to TRBJ2-7; D not resolved. The CDR3 extends over 15 amino acids. Trimming left V 0 bases short and J 1 base short, with 10 bases between. Germline V gives CDR1 MNHNY, CDR2 SVGAGI (reference sequence). CDR3 sequence reads: CASSYSPAISYEQYF. CDR3 in DNA: TGTGCCAGCAGTTACTCACCTGCCATATCCTACGAGCAGTACTTC.

The V gene is TRBV11-2, the J gene TRBJ2-5, with a weak D call TRBD1 (6 bases). The germline gives CDR1 SGHAT, CDR2 FQNNGV. The V end was cut by 0 bases, the J end by 7 bases, with 12 bases between. The CDR3 has 14 residues. CDR3 coding DNA: TGTGCCAGCAGCTTAGAAGGGACATTAGGGACCCAGTACTTC. It yields the protein CASSLEGTLGTQYF.

Only a few counts were recorded for this clonotype. It is likely a read error: a sequence one base away is far more abundant. V gene TRBV7-2 combines with J gene TRBJ1-3; D gene unclear. The CDR3 contains 15 residues. The germline CDR1 and CDR2 sequences are SGHTA and FQGNSA. CDR3: CDSTPARVAGNTIYF. In DNA, the CDR3 is TGTGACAGCACCCCCGCTAGGGTCGCTGGAAACACCATATATTTT. The whole variable domain, filled in from reference TRBV7-2 and TRBJ1-3, reads GAGVSQSPSNKVTEKGKDVELRCDPISGHTALYWYRQSLGQGLEFLIYFQGNSAPDKSGLPSDRFSAERTGGSVSTLTIQRTQQEDSAVYLCDSTPARVAGNTIYFGEGSWLTVV.